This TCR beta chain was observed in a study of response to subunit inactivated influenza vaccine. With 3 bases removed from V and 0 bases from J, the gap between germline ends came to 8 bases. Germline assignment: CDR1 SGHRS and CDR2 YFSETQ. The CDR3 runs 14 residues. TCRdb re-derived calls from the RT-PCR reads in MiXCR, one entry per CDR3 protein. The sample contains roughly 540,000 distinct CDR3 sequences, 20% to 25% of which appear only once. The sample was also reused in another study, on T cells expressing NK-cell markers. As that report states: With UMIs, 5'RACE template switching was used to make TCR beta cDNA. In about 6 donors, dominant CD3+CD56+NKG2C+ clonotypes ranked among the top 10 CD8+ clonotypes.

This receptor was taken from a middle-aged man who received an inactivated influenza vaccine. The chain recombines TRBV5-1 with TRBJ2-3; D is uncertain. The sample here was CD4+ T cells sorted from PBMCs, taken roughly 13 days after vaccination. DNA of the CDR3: TGCGCCAGCAGCTCTAGAATGAGCACAGATACGCAGTATTTT. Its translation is CASSSRMSTDTQYF.